Included here is one T cell receptor (beta chain) sequence, with context. This clone occurred a few times. The antigen it recognizes is unknown. Per-nucleotide qualities are absent, and no much larger clonotype sits a single base away. TCR beta libraries were generated from genomic DNA with the immunoSEQ kit, following the manufacturer's recommendations. Library preparation used a first multiplex PCR with proprietary primers, then a second PCR adding unique barcodes, with bead cleanups after each round. A kit-provided positive control reaction and a negative control reaction were included in every sample batch. The final libraries underwent checking on an Agilent 4200 TapeStation D1000 ScreenTape, volumetric pooling, and quantification by qPCR. Sequencing ran on an Illumina NextSeq500 with a MidOutput 150-cycle cartridge, using 156 Read1 and 15 Index1 cycles with kit custom primers. The pooled library was loaded at approximately 0.99 pM, and around 22% PhiX control was spiked in. Per the source publication's procedure: Vendor-processed data were analyzed in R, with a clonotype defined as all T cells sharing the same CDR3 nucleotide sequence. In the clone abundance analyses, frequencies in each sample were normalized to that sample's 10,000 most abundant clones. Public T cell clones, which averaged fewer than five per sample, were removed prior to analysis. Tumor-enriched and baseline blood-enriched clonotypes were defined by at least a 32-fold difference in abundance between compartments. Clonotypes expanded or contracted between blood time points were identified with a beta-binomial differential abundance model. Tumor-blood repertoire similarity was measured with the Baroni-Urbani and Buser coefficient, and group comparisons used two-tailed Wilcoxon tests in R. What TCRdb holds here is the immuneACCESS table cut down to in-frame rearrangements. Part of the clones is not present; checked against another copy, under half of the missing clones reflect an unresolved V gene, and the others are unexplained. V and J calls and clone size follow that table, whereas D and trimming were derived from the DNA. Present in this sample are 25,000 to 40,000 clones, 81% of which were seen just once. About 30% of the sample lies in the top ten.

These data are taken from a study of radiation and T cells in renal cell carcinoma (dated by TCRdb to about 2020). As for the study more broadly: In total, 53 samples underwent TCR beta sequencing: 25 or so tumors plus 27 peripheral blood samples. The last blood draw occurred 4 weeks after radiation, at the same time as nephrectomy. A total of roughly 3,900,000 unique CDR3 nucleotide sequences, encoding 2.5 million to 3 million unique CDR3 amino acid sequences, were found across all 50 or so samples.

The study at large found these results: With a single-armed trial design, the study had no way to address how radiation dose or scheduling affects the TCR repertoire. Dynamics of the blood repertoire were not tracked past 4 weeks after treatment. Because pretreatment tumor biopsies were not available, the study could not determine whether clonotypes were already present within the tumor at baseline. In blood, the top tumor clonotypes increased from baseline to 2 weeks after radiation and then shrank by 4 weeks, which suggests a temporary expansion of tumor-resident clones.

Taken with the paper, the label for time point translates to: blood 4 weeks post-SBRT, at nephrectomy. The treatment or condition label corresponds to: 15 Gy SBRT to primary tumor, nephrectomy 4 weeks later. The samples were drawn from a clinical trial, where primary renal cell carcinomas were treated with 15 Gy of stereotactic body radiation therapy and then removed by nephrectomy 4 weeks afterward. Serial peripheral blood from radiation-treated patients was sampled at baseline, 2 weeks and 4 weeks after SBRT to track tumor-enriched clonotypes. Renal cell carcinoma with clear cell pathology was present in all patients. The QIAamp DNA Blood Mini Kit (Qiagen) was used to prepare genomic DNA for TCR sequencing. The analyses included only samples that passed all quality control checks. The starting material was blood, obtained from a patient whose treatment included radiotherapy and nephrectomy. The TCR originated in a man between 60 and 75 years old with renal cell carcinoma.

CDR3 reads: CASSRVSYNEQFF. The DNA reads TGTGCCAGCAGCAGGGTCAGCTACAATGAGCAGTTCTTC. The V and J genes are TRBV11-3 and TRBJ2-1; no D segment can be confidently identified. The germline ends are 8 bases apart after V is trimmed by 5 bases and J by 3 bases. CDR1 is given as SGHNT and CDR2 as YENEEA, both from the germline V gene. The CDR3 goes from the cysteine to the phenylalanine over 13 residues. CDR3 DNA only is kept here, 39 bases in frame from base 1.